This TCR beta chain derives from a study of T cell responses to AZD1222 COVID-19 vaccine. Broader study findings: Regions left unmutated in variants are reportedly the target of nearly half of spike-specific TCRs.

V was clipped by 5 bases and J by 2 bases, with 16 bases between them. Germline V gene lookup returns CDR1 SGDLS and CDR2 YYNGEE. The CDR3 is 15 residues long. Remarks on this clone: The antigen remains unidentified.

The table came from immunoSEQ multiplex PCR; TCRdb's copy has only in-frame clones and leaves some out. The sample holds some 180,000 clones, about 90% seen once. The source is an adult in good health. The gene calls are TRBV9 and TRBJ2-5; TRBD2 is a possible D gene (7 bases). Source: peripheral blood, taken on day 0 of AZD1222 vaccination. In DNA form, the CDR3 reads TGTGCCAGCAGTGCCAGGGGACTACCACAAGAGACCCAGTACTTC. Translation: CASSARGLPQETQYF.